These T cell receptor beta chains were read from a single sample in a study of T cell changes during pregnancy in multiple sclerosis. Profiled with immunoSEQ multiplex PCR; TCRdb holds only in-frame clones, not every one. In the table there are about 62,000 clones, roughly 87% of which are singletons. The sequencing here drew on peripheral blood, taken in the first trimester of pregnancy. These receptors all stem from a female donor with multiple sclerosis, enrolled in a pregnancy study. Each CDR3 is given with its conserved first and last residue. D genes are given only for firm matches. Where a row states a size, it is once, few, many or the class of an expanded clone; other rows omit it.

v_gene	d_gene	j_gene	abundance	CDR3aa	CDR3nt
TRBV20-1	NA	TRBJ1-4	once	CSAVRREKLFF	TGCAGTGCCGTAAGGAGGGAAAAACTGTTTTTT
TRBV5-4	NA	TRBJ2-2	NA	CASSLGTQTGELFF	TGTGCCAGCAGCTTGGGGACACAGACCGGGGAGCTGTTTTTT
TRBV29-1	NA	TRBJ1-3	once	CSVITVSGNTIYF	TGCAGCGTTATAACAGTCTCTGGAAACACCATATATTTT
TRBV6-4	TRBD1	TRBJ1-5	NA	CASRRRQGGFSLGNQPQHF	TGTGCCAGCAGGAGAAGACAGGGTGGGTTTTCGTTGGGCAATCAGCCCCAGCATTTT
TRBV7-2	TRBD2	TRBJ2-1	few	CASSLAYRAGGAQFF	TGTGCCAGCAGCTTAGCGTATCGAGCCGGGGGGGCCCAGTTCTTC
TRBV7-3	TRBD2	TRBJ2-7	NA	CASSSSGTSGPEQYF	TGTGCCAGCAGCTCGTCCGGGACTAGCGGCCCCGAGCAGTACTTC
TRBV5-4	TRBD2	TRBJ2-1	NA	CASSFGQHGRVYNEQFF	TGTGCCAGCAGCTTTGGACAGCACGGGAGGGTCTACAATGAGCAGTTCTTC
TRBV6-5	TRBD1	TRBJ1-2	once	CASSYSSTGPLGGYTF	TGTGCCAGCAGTTACTCGTCGACAGGGCCCTTAGGTGGCTACACCTTC
TRBV11-2	NA	TRBJ1-5	NA	CASSLGYGDQPQHF	TGTGCCAGCAGCTTAGGGTACGGGGATCAGCCCCAGCATTTT
TRBV2	NA	TRBJ1-1	NA	CASRLGQRWTEAFF	TGTGCCAGCAGACTTGGACAGAGGTGGACTGAAGCTTTCTTT
TRBV6-5	NA	TRBJ1-6	NA	CASRTPGATNSPLHF	TGTGCCAGCAGAACCCCAGGGGCAACGAATTCACCCCTCCACTTT
TRBV27	NA	TRBJ1-2	NA	CASSPLREGGYTF	TGTGCCAGCAGTCCACTTCGAGAGGGTGGCTACACCTTC
TRBV5-8	TRBD1	TRBJ1-2	once	CASSQGQTFYGYTF	TGTGCCAGCAGCCAGGGACAGACCTTCTATGGCTACACCTTC
TRBV19	NA	TRBJ2-5	NA	CASTTWGEPQETQYF	TGTGCCAGTACCACGTGGGGGGAACCCCAAGAGACCCAGTACTTC
TRBV28	NA	TRBJ2-5	NA	CASSLAEGETQYF	TGTGCCAGCAGTTTAGCGGAGGGGGAGACCCAGTACTTC
TRBV19	NA	TRBJ1-2	NA	CASSMAGPNYGYTF	TGTGCCAGTAGTATGGCAGGGCCGAACTATGGCTACACCTTC
TRBV19	TRBD1	TRBJ1-1	few	CASTDHAQGATEAFF	TGTGCCAGTACCGATCACGCGCAGGGGGCCACTGAAGCTTTCTTT
TRBV5-1	TRBD1	TRBJ1-2	NA	CASSLSPQGAGSYGYTF	TGCGCCAGCAGCTTGTCACCACAGGGGGCAGGCTCGTATGGCTACACCTTC
TRBV11-3	TRBD2	TRBJ2-3	NA	CASSRRGGSTDTQYF	TGTGCCAGCAGCAGGCGGGGGGGTAGCACAGATACGCAGTATTTT
TRBV27	TRBD1	TRBJ1-1	NA	CASSFVDRGRAFF	TGTGCCAGCAGTTTTGTGGACAGGGGGCGAGCTTTCTTT
TRBV7-9	NA	TRBJ1-2	NA	CASSTMDSRSYGYTF	TGTGCCAGCAGCACCATGGACAGCCGGTCCTATGGCTACACCTTC
TRBV4-1	NA	TRBJ2-1	NA	CASSQGLDEQFF	TGCGCCAGCAGCCAAGGTCTAGATGAGCAGTTCTTC
TRBV4-3	NA	TRBJ1-6	NA	CASSHNQGGLTNSPLHF	TGCGCCAGCAGCCACAACCAGGGCGGCCTCACAAATTCACCCCTCCACTTT
TRBV7-8	TRBD1	TRBJ1-2	NA	CASSLAQLGGGNYGYTF	TGTGCCAGCAGCTTAGCGCAGTTAGGGGGCGGTAACTATGGCTACACCTTC
TRBV11-3	NA	TRBJ1-6	NA	CASSLGSPGSPLHF	TGTGCCAGCAGCTTAGGCAGCCCGGGGTCACCCCTCCACTTT
TRBV2	TRBD2	TRBJ2-5	NA	CASSPTSGSQETQYF	TGTGCCAGCAGTCCGACTAGCGGGAGTCAAGAGACCCAGTACTTC
TRBV7-2	TRBD2	TRBJ2-2	NA	CASSTREVGELFF	TGTGCCAGCAGCACCCGGGAGGTCGGGGAGCTGTTTTTT
TRBV18	NA	TRBJ2-4	once	CASSSGGSGLAKNIQYF	TGTGCCAGCTCCTCAGGGGGTAGCGGATTAGCCAAAAACATTCAGTACTTC
TRBV30	NA	TRBJ2-1	NA	CAWLQINEQFF	TGTGCCTGGTTACAGATCAATGAGCAGTTCTTC
TRBV14	NA	TRBJ2-7	NA	CASSLTGFSYEQYF	TGTGCCAGCAGTCTTACAGGTTTCTCCTACGAGCAGTACTTC
TRBV9	NA	TRBJ2-1	NA	CASSLSGNEQFF	TGTGCCAGCAGCCTATCAGGCAATGAGCAGTTCTTC
TRBV30	NA	TRBJ1-1	NA	CAWSVLVTVAQAFF	TGTGCCTGGAGTGTACTTGTCACCGTCGCCCAAGCTTTCTTT
TRBV27	TRBD2	TRBJ2-1	NA	CASRRSSGGLHNEQFF	TGTGCCAGCAGACGCAGTAGCGGGGGCCTACACAATGAGCAGTTCTTC
TRBV5-1	NA	TRBJ2-5	NA	CASSLAQRTVQLETQYF	TGCGCCAGCAGCTTGGCCCAAAGGACAGTCCAGTTAGAGACCCAGTACTTC
TRBV19	NA	TRBJ1-1	NA	CASSIQVNTEAFF	TGTGCCAGTAGTATCCAGGTGAACACTGAAGCTTTCTTT
TRBV7-9	TRBD1	TRBJ1-1	few	CASSPPRQGNTEAFF	TGTGCCAGCAGCCCCCCGAGACAGGGGAACACTGAAGCTTTCTTT
TRBV2	TRBD1	TRBJ1-5	NA	CASRGRTGERNQPQHF	TGTGCCAGCAGAGGAAGAACAGGGGAGCGCAATCAGCCCCAGCATTTT
TRBV5-4	NA	TRBJ2-2	NA	CASSLKNLGETGELFF	TGTGCCAGCAGCCTCAAAAATTTAGGGGAAACCGGGGAGCTGTTTTTT
TRBV19	NA	TRBJ1-1	few	CASSISVSTEAFF	TGTGCCAGTAGTATTTCCGTCTCCACTGAAGCTTTCTTT
TRBV7-9	TRBD1	TRBJ1-2	NA	CASNRDSYGYTF	TGTGCCAGCAACCGGGACAGCTATGGCTACACCTTC
TRBV30	NA	TRBJ1-2	once	CAWSGGYGYTF	TGTGCCTGGAGCGGGGGTTACGGCTACACCTTC
TRBV7-9	NA	TRBJ2-6	NA	CASSPTRDSGANVLTF	TGTGCCAGCAGCCCAACCAGGGATTCTGGGGCCAACGTCCTGACTTTC
TRBV4-3	TRBD2	TRBJ2-3	NA	CASSQEPSGGPDTQYF	TGCGCCAGCAGCCAAGAGCCTAGCGGGGGCCCAGATACGCAGTATTTT
TRBV25-1	NA	TRBJ2-7	NA	CASSDQGWQYF	TGTGCCAGCAGTGACCAGGGGTGGCAGTACTTC
TRBV18	NA	TRBJ1-2	NA	CASSPESGYGYTF	TGTGCCAGCTCACCCGAGTCTGGCTATGGCTACACCTTC
TRBV18	NA	TRBJ2-7	NA	CASSPGTTVGYEQYF	TGTGCCAGCTCACCAGGGACAACGGTAGGCTACGAGCAGTACTTC
TRBV19	TRBD1	TRBJ1-2	NA	CASSPLTGDYGYTF	TGTGCCAGTAGTCCTTTGACAGGGGACTATGGCTACACCTTC
TRBV19	NA	TRBJ1-4	NA	CATQGGATNEKLFF	TGTGCCACCCAAGGGGGGGCAACTAATGAAAAACTGTTTTTT
TRBV25-1	TRBD1	TRBJ2-1	NA	CASSEYGTGRDNEQFF	TGTGCCAGCAGTGAATACGGGACAGGGAGGGACAATGAGCAGTTCTTC
TRBV4-3	NA	TRBJ1-1	NA	CASSQDPVPGDTEAFF	TGCGCCAGCAGCCAAGATCCAGTCCCGGGGGACACTGAAGCTTTCTTT
TRBV19	NA	TRBJ1-3	NA	CASSTQGSTGNTIYF	TGTGCCAGTAGTACCCAGGGTTCGACGGGAAACACCATATATTTT
TRBV20-1	NA	TRBJ1-1	NA	CSAAQSAEAFF	TGCAGTGCGGCGCAGAGCGCTGAAGCTTTCTTT
TRBV7-9	TRBD1	TRBJ1-4	NA	CASSLGQGTEKLFF	TGTGCCAGCAGCTTAGGACAGGGAACTGAAAAACTGTTTTTT
TRBV5-4	NA	TRBJ2-3	NA	CASSLAGYSSTDTQYF	TGTGCCAGCAGCTTGGCAGGGTATTCTAGCACAGATACGCAGTATTTT
TRBV6-5	TRBD1	TRBJ1-2	NA	CASSRTGGGGYTF	TGTGCCAGCAGCCGGACAGGTGGTGGAGGCTACACCTTC
TRBV6-5	NA	TRBJ2-3	NA	CASKSVLGTDTQYF	TGTGCCAGCAAAAGCGTACTTGGCACAGATACGCAGTATTTT
TRBV19	TRBD1	TRBJ1-2	NA	CASTAQGEAYGYTF	TGTGCCAGTACCGCACAGGGGGAAGCCTATGGCTACACCTTC